The entry below describes one T cell receptor beta chain. Its antigen is unknown. Germline CDR1 reads MNHNS; CDR2 reads SASEGT. Deletions cut 3 bases from V and 6 bases from J, with 6 bases between. This CDR3 is 12 amino acids long. TCRdb keeps only in-frame clones here, not all; method: immunoSEQ multiplex PCR. The data contain 20,000 to 25,000 clones, approximately 74% of them seen just once; the ten biggest clones take up over 15%. All patients relapsed after autologous stem cell transplantation, and brentuximab vedotin exposure varied. These data come from a study of PD-1 blockade in classical Hodgkin lymphoma. General study points: Lower baseline TCR diversity was reported for newly diagnosed patients than for healthy donors.

Sequences were derived from peripheral blood mononuclear cells (PBMCs), sampled at baseline. The source of this sequence is a human donor with classical Hodgkin lymphoma. The chain carries TRBV6-1 and TRBJ2-1; D uncertain. The CDR3 region has the DNA TGTGCCAGCAGTGATGGGGTCAATGAGCAGTTCTTC. This translates into CASSDGVNEQFF.